The T cell receptor (beta chain) under discussion was sequenced for a study of blood T cell repertoires in COVID-19 (dated by TCRdb to about 2020). With respect to the entire study: Collaborator samples came from the United States, Italy and Spain and covered acute and convalescent phases of COVID-19. The repertoires were released in a freely available public database meant as a resource for research on the immune response to SARS-CoV-2. Deeply sampled blood TCRbeta repertoires from subjects exposed to, actively infected with, or recovered from COVID-19 were included in the dataset. The prospective study material was composed of cDNA or gDNA derived from T cells, B-cell-depleted T cells, or PBMCs. The samples were drawn from the first 160 participants of the ongoing ImmuneRACE study and from under 1,500 subjects provided by 6 global collaborators. A de-identified subject ID, COVID-19 status, age in years and sex were almost always included in the sample metadata. Where HLA class I and class II types were available, the types were taken from metadata supplied by the sample provider, not from assay-based typing.

One collaborating source in Seattle enrolled patients while the patients were actively infected and followed the patients over time throughout the course of disease. The collaborating institutions used their own protocols to collect whole blood in K2EDTA tubes. For TCRbeta analysis, collaborators shipped samples in one of three forms: frozen whole blood, isolated PBMCs, or DNA extracted from either of those sample types. Comment on this clone: There is no known antigen for this receptor. No much larger clonotype is one base removed from it; base qualities were not supplied.

Findings and caveats that apply to the study as a whole: The quantity of clinical and demographic metadata differed by source and by participant and was supplied without curation.

V loses 5 bases at its end and J loses 4 bases; junction bases beyond the gene matches: 6. Reading the germline V gene gives CDR1 MDHEN and CDR2 SYDVKM. The CDR3, cysteine through phenylalanine, is 15 amino acids long. This entry keeps only the CDR3 DNA: 45 bases, framed from base 1. The immunoSEQ Assay, a bias-controlled multiplex PCR, was used to amplify TCRbeta CDR3 regions from genomic DNA. The authors processed their data as follows. The number of nucleated cells in each sample was estimated from the amplification of reference gene primers within the assay. To quantify the absolute abundance of each unique TCRbeta CDR3 rearrangement, sequence reads were collapsed and filtered. For each sample, productive Simpson clonality was calculated by taking the square root of Simpson's diversity index across productive rearrangements. TCRdb mirrors the immuneACCESS table, restricted to in-frame sequences. Some clones are absent from its copies; in checked studies, under half trace to an unresolved V gene, and the reason for the others is unknown. V and J calls and clone size are copied from that table; D and trimming were computed from the DNA. This sample gives 150,000 to 200,000 clones in total; roughly four fifths of them show up just once. In total, the top ten clones hold over 6% of the sample.

The sample was peripheral blood. The V and J segments used are TRBV28 and TRBJ1-2, and TRBD1 aligns with 11 junction nucleotides. The sequence was obtained from a woman between 70 and 85 years old with COVID-19, enrolled during active disease. CDR3 reads: CASSIRTGGGYGYTF. The DNA sequence is as follows: TGTGCCAGCAGTATACGGACAGGGGGCGGCTATGGCTACACCTTC.